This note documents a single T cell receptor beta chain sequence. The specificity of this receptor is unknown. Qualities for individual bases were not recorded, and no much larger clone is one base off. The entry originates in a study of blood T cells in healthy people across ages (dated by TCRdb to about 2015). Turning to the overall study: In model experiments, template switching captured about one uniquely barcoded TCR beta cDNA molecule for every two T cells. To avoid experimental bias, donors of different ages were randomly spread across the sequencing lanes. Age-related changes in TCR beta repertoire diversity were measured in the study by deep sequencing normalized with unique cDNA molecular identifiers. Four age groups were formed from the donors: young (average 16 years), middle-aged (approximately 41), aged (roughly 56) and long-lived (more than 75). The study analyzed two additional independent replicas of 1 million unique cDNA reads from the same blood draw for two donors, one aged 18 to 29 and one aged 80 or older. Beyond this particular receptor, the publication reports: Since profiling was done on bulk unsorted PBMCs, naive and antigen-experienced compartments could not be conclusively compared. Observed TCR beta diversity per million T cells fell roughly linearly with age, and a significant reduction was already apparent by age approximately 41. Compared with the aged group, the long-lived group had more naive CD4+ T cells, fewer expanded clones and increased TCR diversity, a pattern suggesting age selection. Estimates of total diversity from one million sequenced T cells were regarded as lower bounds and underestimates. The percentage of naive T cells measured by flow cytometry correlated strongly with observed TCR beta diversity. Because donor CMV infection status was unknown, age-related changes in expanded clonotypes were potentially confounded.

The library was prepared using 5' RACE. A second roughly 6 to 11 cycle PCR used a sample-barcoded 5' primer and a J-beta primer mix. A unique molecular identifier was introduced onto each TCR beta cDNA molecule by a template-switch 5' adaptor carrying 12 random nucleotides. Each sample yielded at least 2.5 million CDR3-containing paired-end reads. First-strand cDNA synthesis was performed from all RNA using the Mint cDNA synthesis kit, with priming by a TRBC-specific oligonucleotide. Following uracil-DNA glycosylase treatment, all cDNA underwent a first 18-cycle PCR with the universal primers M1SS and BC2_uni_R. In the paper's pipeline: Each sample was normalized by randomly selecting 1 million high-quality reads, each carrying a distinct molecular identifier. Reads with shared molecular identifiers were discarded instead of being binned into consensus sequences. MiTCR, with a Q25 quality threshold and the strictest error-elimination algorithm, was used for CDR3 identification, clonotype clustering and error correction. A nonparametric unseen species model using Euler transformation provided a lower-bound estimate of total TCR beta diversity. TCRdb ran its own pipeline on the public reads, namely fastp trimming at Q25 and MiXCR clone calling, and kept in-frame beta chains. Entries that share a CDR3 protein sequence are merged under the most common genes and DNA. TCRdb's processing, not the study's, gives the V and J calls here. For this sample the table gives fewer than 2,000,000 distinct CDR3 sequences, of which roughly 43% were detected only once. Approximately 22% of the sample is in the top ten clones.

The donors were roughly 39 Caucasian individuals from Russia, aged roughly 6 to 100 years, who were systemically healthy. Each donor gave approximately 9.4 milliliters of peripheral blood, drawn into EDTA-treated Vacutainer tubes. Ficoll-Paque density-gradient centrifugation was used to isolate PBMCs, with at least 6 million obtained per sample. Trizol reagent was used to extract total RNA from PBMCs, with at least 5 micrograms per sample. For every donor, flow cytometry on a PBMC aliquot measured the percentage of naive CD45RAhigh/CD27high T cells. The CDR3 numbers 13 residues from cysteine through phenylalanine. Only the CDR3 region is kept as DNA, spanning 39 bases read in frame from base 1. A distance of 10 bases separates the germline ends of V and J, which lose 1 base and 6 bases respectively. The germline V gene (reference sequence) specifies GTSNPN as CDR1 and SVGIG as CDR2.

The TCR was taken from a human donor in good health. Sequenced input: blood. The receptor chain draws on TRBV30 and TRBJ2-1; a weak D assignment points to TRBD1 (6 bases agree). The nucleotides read TGTGCCTGGAGTGGCAGGGGCGCCAATGAGCAGTTCTTC. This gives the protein CAWSGRGANEQFF.